What follows describes a single T cell receptor beta chain. Its cognate antigen is unknown. The read finishes 3 residues shy of the CDR3 end, and the germline J gene is used to complete it. The source of the sample is a study of T cells in women clearing cervical HPV infection. Turning to the study itself: Blood came at first lesion visit for cases, post-clearance for controls. For cases, blood was sampled a median 149 days after lesion detection, interquartile range roughly 90 to 230 days. HLA type could not be excluded as a confounder.

The CDR3 has 12 amino acids. Germline values: CDR1 DFQATT, CDR2 SNEGSKA (reference sequence). Repertoires were generated with immunoSEQ multiplex PCR, while TCRdb's copy carries only in-frame clones and drops some. The repertoire table contains fewer than 30,000 clones. Study-wide points: Repertoire richness, not evenness, was significantly elevated in CIN3+ cases versus controls.

This TCR was recovered from a woman aged 18 to 75 with a cervical HPV16 infection that either progressed to CIN3+ or cleared (not recorded which). The sequenced sample was blood buffy coat. V usage is TRBV20-1 and J usage is TRBJ2-3, with a possible D match to TRBD1 (6 bases). CDR3 DNA (partial): TGCAGTGCTAGAAGGACAGAAGAGACG. Its translation is CSARRTEET. The whole CDR3 is CSARRTEETQYF.